The 3 T cell receptor beta chains in this list originate from one sample, sequenced in a study of shared clonotypes between healthy human individuals. The assay was immunoSEQ multiplex PCR, and TCRdb's table has in-frame clones only and misses some. The repertoire holds 2 million to 2.5 million clones, over 85% seen once, with 0.1% to 0.15% in the top ten. Material for sequencing was naive CD4+ T cells sorted from blood. Indicated subset: CD45RA+ positively selected. Every receptor here comes from a man between 18 and 29 years old in good health.

The chain uses TRBV10-2 and TRBJ1-2; D remains unclear. The V end was cut by 3 bases, the J end by 7 bases, with 9 bases between. This CDR3 has 12 amino acids. Germline lookup yields CDR1 WSHSY and CDR2 SAAADI. CDR3 loop: CASSDVGSGYTF. The CDR3 DNA reads TGCGCCAGCAGTGATGTGGGGAGTGGCTACACCTTC.

The rearrangement joins TRBV7-9 to TRBJ1-4, with 7 bases lining up with TRBD1. Trimming removed 5 bases from V and 5 bases from J; junction bases left unmatched: 11. The germline gives CDR1 SEHNR, CDR2 FQNEAQ (reference sequence). CDR3 length: 16 amino acids. The CDR3 sequence: CASSKLGDRKNEKLFF. The DNA for the CDR3 is TGTGCCAGCAGCAAATTAGGGGACAGAAAGAATGAAAAACTGTTTTTT.

This chain connects TRBV6-5 to TRBJ2-5; 10 bases are shared with TRBD1. V shed 0 bases, J shed 5 bases, and the junction held 3 bases outside the gene matches. CDR3 length: 15 residues. Germline V gene lookup returns CDR1 MNHEY and CDR2 SVGAGI. The CDR3 loop reads CASSYSTGGTETQYF. CDR3 nucleotide sequence: TGTGCCAGCAGTTACTCGACAGGGGGCACGGAGACCCAGTACTTC.